The clone carrying this TCR beta chain was found many times. The antigen is undetermined. These data belong to a study of identical twins. General observations from the study: Models underestimated how often monozygotic twins shared out-of-frame TCR alpha.

Germline V gene data show CDR1 as MNHNS and CDR2 as SASEGT. Trimming left V 7 bases short and J 1 base short, with 13 bases between. The CDR3 has 14 residues. Template switching, a step in the protocol, added a universal primer site, and cDNA carried unique molecular identifiers. Using its own MiXCR run on the 5' RACE reads, TCRdb lists one record per CDR3 protein. There are a few hundred thousand distinct CDR3 sequences in the sample; about 8.3% occur only once, and 2.1% lies in the top ten. All donors were healthy, and all were Caucasian. This same sample was also part of a study on yellow fever vaccine responses in identical twins.

Sequencing used memory (CD45RO+) T cells sorted from blood. The receptor's source is a woman younger than 30 in good health. The chain uses TRBV6-1 and TRBJ1-1, with D hard to call. The CDR3 DNA reads as TGTGCCAGCACCCGCCGGTCTGAGAACACTGAAGCTTTCTTT. Translated, it gives CASTRRSENTEAFF.